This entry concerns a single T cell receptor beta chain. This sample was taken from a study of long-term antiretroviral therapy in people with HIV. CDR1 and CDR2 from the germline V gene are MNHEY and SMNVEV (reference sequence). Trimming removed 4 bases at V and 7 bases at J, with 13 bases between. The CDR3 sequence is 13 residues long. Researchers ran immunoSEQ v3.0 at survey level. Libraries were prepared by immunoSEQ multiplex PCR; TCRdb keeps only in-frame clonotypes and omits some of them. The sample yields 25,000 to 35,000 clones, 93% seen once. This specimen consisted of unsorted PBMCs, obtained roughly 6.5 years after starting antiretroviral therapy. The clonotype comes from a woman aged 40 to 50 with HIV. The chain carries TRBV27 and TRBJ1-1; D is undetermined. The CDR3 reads CASSSRGIVEAFF. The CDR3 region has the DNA TGTGCCAGCAGTTCCAGAGGGATAGTTGAAGCTTTCTTT.